Listed below are T cell receptor beta chains from one sample, sequenced in a study of blood T cell repertoires in COVID-19. TCRdb keeps only in-frame clones here, not all; method: immunoSEQ multiplex PCR. The sample lists roughly 180,000 clones; around 86% were seen once. Sequences were obtained from PBMCs or T cells enriched from blood (not recorded which). The source is a woman between 25 and 40 years old who had recovered from COVID-19. Each CDR3 is given with its conserved first and last residue. The D gene is left open where the match is weak. Rows give clone size only sometimes, using once, few, many, or a class for an expanded clone.

CDR3 protein: CASVSTSGATRQYF; CDR3 DNA: TGTGCCAGCGTTTCTACTAGCGGTGCTACGAGGCAGTACTTC; clone size: .; D gene: TRBD2; V gene: TRBV2; J gene: TRBJ2-7
CDR3 protein: CASSRGQTEVTEAFF; CDR3 DNA: TGTGCCAGCAGCCGTGGACAGACAGAAGTCACTGAAGCTTTCTTT; clone size: many; D gene: .; V gene: TRBV28; J gene: TRBJ1-1
CDR3 protein: CASRTGTGGFEQYF; CDR3 DNA: TGTGCCAGCAGGACCGGGACAGGGGGCTTCGAGCAGTACTTC; clone size: .; D gene: TRBD1; V gene: TRBV6-5; J gene: TRBJ2-7
CDR3 protein: CASRLRQGSNEKLFF; CDR3 DNA: TGTGCCAGCAGACTTAGACAGGGCTCTAATGAAAAACTGTTTTTT; clone size: .; D gene: TRBD1; V gene: TRBV28; J gene: TRBJ1-4
CDR3 protein: CASRTRGGTEAFF; CDR3 DNA: TGTGCCAGCAGAACACGGGGGGGCACTGAAGCTTTCTTT; clone size: .; D gene: .; V gene: TRBV6-5; J gene: TRBJ1-1
CDR3 protein: CASSQPTGSKKLFF; CDR3 DNA: TGTGCCAGCAGCCAGCCGACAGGTTCGAAAAAACTGTTTTTT; clone size: .; D gene: .; V gene: TRBV3-1/TRBV3-2; J gene: TRBJ1-4
CDR3 protein: CASNRPGHKTSGSYEQYF; CDR3 DNA: TGTGCCAGCAATAGACCGGGACACAAGACTAGCGGGAGTTACGAGCAGTACTTC; clone size: .; D gene: TRBD2; V gene: TRBV28; J gene: TRBJ2-7
CDR3 protein: CASSETSGMVTQYF; CDR3 DNA: TGTGCCAGCAGTGAAACTAGCGGGATGGTTACGCAGTATTTT; clone size: once; D gene: TRBD2; V gene: TRBV2; J gene: TRBJ2-3
CDR3 protein: CASSFWGQKNTEAFF; CDR3 DNA: TGTGCCAGCAGTTTCTGGGGACAGAAGAACACTGAAGCTTTCTTT; clone size: .; D gene: TRBD1; V gene: TRBV27; J gene: TRBJ1-1
CDR3 protein: CASRKRDRGLGYGYTF; CDR3 DNA: TGTGCCAGCAGAAAAAGGGACAGGGGGCTCGGCTATGGCTACACCTTC; clone size: .; D gene: TRBD1; V gene: TRBV6-6; J gene: TRBJ1-2